A selection of T cell receptor beta chains follows, all from one sample in a study of blood T cell repertoires in COVID-19. Sequencing used immunoSEQ multiplex PCR; TCRdb keeps in-frame clones, though not all of them. This sample has tens of thousands of clones, with about nine tenths found just once. What was sequenced was peripheral blood. Every receptor here comes from a human donor in a cohort sampled during active COVID-19. CDR3s leave out the opening cysteine and the closing phenylalanine or tryptophan. D genes are given only for firm matches. Clone size, where shown, is once, few, many, or a class for clones that have expanded.

TRBJ1-2 NA NA TRBV7-3 ASSPGGFNYGYT
TRBJ2-7 NA NA TRBV2 ASSTHSEGFYEQY
TRBJ2-7 NA TRBD2 TRBV29-1 SVARSGGFYEQY
TRBJ2-3 NA TRBD1 TRBV18 ASSPPGQGTDTQY
TRBJ1-1 NA NA TRBV11-3 ASSPGLNTEAF
TRBJ1-2 NA NA TRBV19 ASSIITANYGYT
TRBJ2-3 once NA TRBV5-1 ASSLMEGHTPRGGTDTQY
TRBJ2-7 NA NA TRBV12-5 ASGLLNYEQY
TRBJ2-1 few NA TRBV29-1 SVTAGKRTNNEQF
TRBJ2-1 NA TRBD1 TRBV9 ASSSRQGKYNEQF
TRBJ1-1 NA NA TRBV5-5 ASSFGANTEAF
TRBJ2-5 NA NA TRBV3-1/TRBV3-2 ASSQLDTTQY
TRBJ2-1 once NA TRBV19 ASSIWRSSYNEQF
TRBJ1-1 NA NA TRBV18 ASSPQQGLEGNTEAF
TRBJ2-6 NA NA TRBV18 ASSLRDSAANVLT
TRBJ2-7 NA TRBD2 TRBV15 ATSRDPFSLAGGGEQY
TRBJ2-7 NA NA TRBV11-2 ASSLVWDFPSSYEQY
TRBJ2-5 NA NA TRBV4-2 ASSQELSGGAYQETQY
TRBJ2-5 NA NA TRBV7-2 ASSLDGGTQY
TRBJ1-4 NA TRBD1 TRBV2 ASRETGANEKLF
TRBJ2-5 NA NA TRBV28 ASSPSGIQETQY
TRBJ1-4 NA TRBD1 TRBV14 ASSHQGVGTNEKLF
TRBJ2-3 once TRBD2 TRBV12-5 ASGLGTSGASTDTQY
TRBJ1-3 NA NA TRBV5-6 ASRLGTGRGNTIY
TRBJ2-7 NA NA TRBV4-3 ASSQDGGLRSYEQY
TRBJ2-1 NA NA TRBV12-5 ASGTPGLPAGNEQF
TRBJ2-7 NA TRBD2 TRBV5-1 ASSSSGSRYEQY
TRBJ2-1 NA TRBD2 TRBV9 ASSGGLAGVNEQF
TRBJ2-2 NA TRBD2 TRBV30 AWRVSGSLNTGELF
TRBJ2-7 NA NA TRBV5-5 ASSLYDEREQY
TRBJ2-1 once TRBD2 TRBV18 ASSPSTSGSYNEQF
TRBJ2-4 NA NA TRBV2 ASSLESKNIQY
TRBJ1-2 once NA TRBV28 ASSLWDSVNYGYT
TRBJ2-3 NA NA TRBV9 ASSVVPGITDTQY
TRBJ2-2 NA NA TRBV29-1 SVPGQTTGELF
TRBJ2-2 NA TRBD1 TRBV29-1 SVLQGATGELF
TRBJ2-1 NA NA TRBV6-5 ASSYEGSSYNEQF
TRBJ2-7 once TRBD1 TRBV5-5 ASSLNRDRSSYEQY
TRBJ1-2 NA NA TRBV7-9 ASSLVAGGRGGYT
TRBJ2-3 NA NA TRBV7-2 ASSSNGRGDTQY
TRBJ1-3 NA NA TRBV7-3 ASSPLGGNTIY
TRBJ1-2 NA TRBD1 TRBV9 ASSPRSGQGAYGYT
TRBJ2-6 NA NA TRBV18 ASSPAAISGANVLT
TRBJ2-5 once TRBD2 TRBV5-8 ASSLRLAGGPGVRETQY
TRBJ2-1 NA TRBD2 TRBV9 ASSAGDYLNLGEQF
TRBJ2-5 NA TRBD1 TRBV29-1 SVEPRDRVSETQY
TRBJ2-5 NA NA TRBV30 AWSLRRETQY
TRBJ2-3 once TRBD2 TRBV7-3 ASSVSGSGGSGDTQY
TRBJ2-7 NA NA TRBV2 ASSARVHEQY
TRBJ2-1 NA NA TRBV5-1 ASRQAQGEQF
TRBJ1-3 NA TRBD1 TRBV5-4 ASSVGTVSGNTIY
TRBJ1-1 once TRBD1 TRBV13 ASSWQGALDAF
TRBJ1-1 NA TRBD1 TRBV7-9 ASSQQGRIGEAF